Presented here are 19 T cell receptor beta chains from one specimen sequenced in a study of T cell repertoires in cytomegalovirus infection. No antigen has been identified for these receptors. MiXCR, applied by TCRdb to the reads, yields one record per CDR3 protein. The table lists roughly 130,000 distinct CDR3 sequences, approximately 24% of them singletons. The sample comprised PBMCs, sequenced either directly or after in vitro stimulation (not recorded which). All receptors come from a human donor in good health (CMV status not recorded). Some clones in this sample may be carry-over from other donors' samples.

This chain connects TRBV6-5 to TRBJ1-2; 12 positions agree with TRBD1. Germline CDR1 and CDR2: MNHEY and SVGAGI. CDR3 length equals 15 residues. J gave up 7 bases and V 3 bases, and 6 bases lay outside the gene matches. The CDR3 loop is CASSYPGQGAGGYTF. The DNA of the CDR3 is TGTGCCAGCAGTTATCCGGGACAGGGGGCAGGTGGCTACACCTTC.

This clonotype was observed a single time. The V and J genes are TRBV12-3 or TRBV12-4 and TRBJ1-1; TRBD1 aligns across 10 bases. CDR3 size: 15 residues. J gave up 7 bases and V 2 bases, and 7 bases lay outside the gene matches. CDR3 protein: CASSLLGQGMDEAFF. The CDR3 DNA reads TGTGCCAGCAGTTTACTGGGACAGGGGATGGATGAAGCTTTCTTT.

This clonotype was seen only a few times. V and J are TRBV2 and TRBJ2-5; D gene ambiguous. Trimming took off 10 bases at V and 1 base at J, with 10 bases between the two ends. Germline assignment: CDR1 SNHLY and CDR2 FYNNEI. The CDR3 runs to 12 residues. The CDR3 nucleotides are TGTGCCACAGGACGTATCCAAGAGACCCAGTACTTC. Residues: CATGRIQETQYF.

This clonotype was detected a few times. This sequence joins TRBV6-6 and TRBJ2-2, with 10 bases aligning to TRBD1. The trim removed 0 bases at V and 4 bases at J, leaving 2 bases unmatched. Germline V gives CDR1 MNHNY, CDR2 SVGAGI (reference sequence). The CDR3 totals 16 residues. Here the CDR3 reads CASSYSWTGGTGELFF. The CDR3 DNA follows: TGTGCCAGCAGTTACTCGTGGACAGGGGGCACCGGGGAGCTGTTTTTT.

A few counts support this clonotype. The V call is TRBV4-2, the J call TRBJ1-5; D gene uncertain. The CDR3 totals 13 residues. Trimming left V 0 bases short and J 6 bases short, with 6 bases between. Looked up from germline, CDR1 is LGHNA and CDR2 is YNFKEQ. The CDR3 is CASSQDAVQPQHF. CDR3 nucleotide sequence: TGTGCCAGCAGCCAAGATGCCGTTCAGCCCCAGCATTTT.

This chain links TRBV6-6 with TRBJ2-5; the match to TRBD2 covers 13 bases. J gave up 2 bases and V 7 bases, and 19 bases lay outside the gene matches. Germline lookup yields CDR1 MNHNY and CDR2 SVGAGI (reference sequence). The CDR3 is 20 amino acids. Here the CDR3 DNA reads TGTGCCAGCATATTAATTGGCGGGACTAGCGGGACCCAACTTCAAGAGACCCAGTACTTC. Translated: CASILIGGTSGTQLQETQYF.

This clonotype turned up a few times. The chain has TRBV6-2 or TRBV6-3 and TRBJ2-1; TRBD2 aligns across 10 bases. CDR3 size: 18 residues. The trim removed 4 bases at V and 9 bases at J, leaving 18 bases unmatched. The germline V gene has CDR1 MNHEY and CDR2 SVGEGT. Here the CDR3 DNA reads TGTGCCAGCAGTTCCGTCGTCGGGCTAGCGGGAGCTCGCAGTGAGCAGTTCTTC. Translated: CASSSVVGLAGARSEQFF.

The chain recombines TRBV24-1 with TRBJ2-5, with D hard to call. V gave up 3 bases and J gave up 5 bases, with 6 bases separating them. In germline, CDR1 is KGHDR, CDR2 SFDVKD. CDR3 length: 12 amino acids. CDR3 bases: TGTGCCACCAGTGATGCCCGGGAGACCCAGTACTTC. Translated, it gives CATSDARETQYF.

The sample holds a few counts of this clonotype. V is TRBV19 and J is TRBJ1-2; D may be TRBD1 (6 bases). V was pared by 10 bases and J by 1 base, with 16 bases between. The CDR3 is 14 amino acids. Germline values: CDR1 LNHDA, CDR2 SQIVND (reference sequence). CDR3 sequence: CATSLGQINYGYTF. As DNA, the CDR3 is TGTGCCACTTCCTTAGGACAGATTAACTATGGCTACACCTTC. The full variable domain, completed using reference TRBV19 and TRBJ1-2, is DGGITQSPKYLFRKEGQNVTLSCEQNLNHDAMYWYRQDPGQGLRLIYYSQIVNDFQKGDIAEGYSVSREKKESFPLTVTSAQKNPTAFYLCATSLGQINYGYTFGSGTRLTVV.

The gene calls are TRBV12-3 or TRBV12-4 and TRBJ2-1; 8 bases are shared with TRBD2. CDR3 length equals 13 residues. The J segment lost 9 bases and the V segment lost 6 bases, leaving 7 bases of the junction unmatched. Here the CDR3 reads CASRQTSGPEQFF. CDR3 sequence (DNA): TGTGCCAGCAGGCAAACTAGCGGCCCTGAGCAGTTCTTC.

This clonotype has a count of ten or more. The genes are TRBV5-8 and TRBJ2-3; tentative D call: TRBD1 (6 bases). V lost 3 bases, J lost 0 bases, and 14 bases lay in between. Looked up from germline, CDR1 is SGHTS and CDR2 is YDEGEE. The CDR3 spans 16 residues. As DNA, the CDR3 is TGTGCCAGCAGCTCAGGACAGCGAACTAGCACAGATACGCAGTATTTT. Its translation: CASSSGQRTSTDTQYF.

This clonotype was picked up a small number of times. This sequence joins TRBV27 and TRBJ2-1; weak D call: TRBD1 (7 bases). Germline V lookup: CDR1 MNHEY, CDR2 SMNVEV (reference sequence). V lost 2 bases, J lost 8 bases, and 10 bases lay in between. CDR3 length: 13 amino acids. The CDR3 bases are TGTGCCAGCAGTTTACAGGGGGGCGATGAGCAGTTCTTC. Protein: CASSLQGGDEQFF.

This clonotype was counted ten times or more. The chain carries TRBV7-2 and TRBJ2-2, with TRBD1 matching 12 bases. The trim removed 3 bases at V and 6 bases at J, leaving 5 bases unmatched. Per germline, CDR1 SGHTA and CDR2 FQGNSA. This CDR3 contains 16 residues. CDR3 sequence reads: CASSFWDRGRPGELFF. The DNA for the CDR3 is TGTGCCAGCAGCTTTTGGGACAGGGGGCGTCCCGGGGAGCTGTTTTTT.

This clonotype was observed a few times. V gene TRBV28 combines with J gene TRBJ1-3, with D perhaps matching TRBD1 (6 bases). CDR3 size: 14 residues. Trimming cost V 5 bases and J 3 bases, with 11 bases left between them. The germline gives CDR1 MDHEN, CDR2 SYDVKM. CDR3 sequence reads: CASSPGVLGNTIYF. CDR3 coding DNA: TGTGCCAGCAGTCCAGGGGTTCTTGGAAACACCATATATTTT.

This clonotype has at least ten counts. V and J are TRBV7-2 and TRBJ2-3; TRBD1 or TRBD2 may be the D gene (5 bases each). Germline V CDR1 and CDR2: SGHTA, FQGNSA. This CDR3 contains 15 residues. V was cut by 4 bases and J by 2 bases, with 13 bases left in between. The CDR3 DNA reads TGTGCCAGCAGCTCCCCGGGACCTATCACAGATACGCAGTATTTT. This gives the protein CASSSPGPITDTQYF.

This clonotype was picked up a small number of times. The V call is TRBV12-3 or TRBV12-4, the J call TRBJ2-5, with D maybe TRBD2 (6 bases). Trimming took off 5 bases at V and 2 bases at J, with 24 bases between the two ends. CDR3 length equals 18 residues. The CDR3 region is CASSHIKTRTRGQETQYF. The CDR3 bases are TGTGCCAGCAGTCATATTAAGACTCGAACCCGGGGGCAAGAGACCCAGTACTTC.

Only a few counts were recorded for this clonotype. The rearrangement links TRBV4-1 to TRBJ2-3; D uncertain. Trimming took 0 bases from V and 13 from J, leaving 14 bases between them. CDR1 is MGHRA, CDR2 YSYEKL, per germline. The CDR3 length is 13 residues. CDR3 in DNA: TGCGCCAGCAGCCAAGATCGCCTCCCAGTGGAGTATTTT. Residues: CASSQDRLPVEYF.

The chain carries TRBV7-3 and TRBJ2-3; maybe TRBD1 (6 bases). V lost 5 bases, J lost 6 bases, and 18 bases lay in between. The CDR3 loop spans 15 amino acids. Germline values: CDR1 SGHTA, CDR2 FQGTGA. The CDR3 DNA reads TGTGCCAGCAGCCTCTTCCCACAGGGTGGGGATACGCAGTATTTT. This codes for CASSLFPQGGDTQYF.

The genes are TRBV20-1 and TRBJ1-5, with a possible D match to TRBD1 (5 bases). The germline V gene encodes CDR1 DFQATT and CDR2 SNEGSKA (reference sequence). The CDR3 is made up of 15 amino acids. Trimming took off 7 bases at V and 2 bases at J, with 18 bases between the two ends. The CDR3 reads CSVQPRRAGNQPQHF. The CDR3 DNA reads TGCAGTGTTCAGCCCCGCAGGGCTGGCAATCAGCCCCAGCATTTT.